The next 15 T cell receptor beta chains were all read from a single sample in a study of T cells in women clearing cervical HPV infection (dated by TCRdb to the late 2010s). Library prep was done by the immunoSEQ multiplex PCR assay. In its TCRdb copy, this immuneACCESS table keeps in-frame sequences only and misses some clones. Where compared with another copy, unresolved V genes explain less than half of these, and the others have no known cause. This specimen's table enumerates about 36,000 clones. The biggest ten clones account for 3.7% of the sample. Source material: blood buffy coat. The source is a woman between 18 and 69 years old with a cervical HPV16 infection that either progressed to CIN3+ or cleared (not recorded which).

This CDR3 reads CSVEVGGAYNEQFF. The sequenced CDR3 bases are TGCAGCGTTGAAGTGGGGGGGGCCTACAATGAG. J is TRBJ2-1 and V is TRBV29-1; the match to TRBD2 covers 7 bases. Read sequence stops 3 residues before the CDR3 end, and the germline J gene provides the missing end. The CDR3 extends over 14 amino acids. J lost 2 bases, V lost 1 base, and 2 bases had no gene match. CDR1 SQVTM and CDR2 ANQGSEA come from the germline V gene.

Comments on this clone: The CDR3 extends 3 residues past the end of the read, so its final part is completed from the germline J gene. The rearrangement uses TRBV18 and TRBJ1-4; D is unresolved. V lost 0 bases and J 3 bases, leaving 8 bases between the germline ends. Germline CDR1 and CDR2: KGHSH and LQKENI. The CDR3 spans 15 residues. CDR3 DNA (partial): TGTGCCAGCTCACCACCCTCTGAGGCTAATGAAAAA. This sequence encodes CASSPPSEANEK. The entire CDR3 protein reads CASSPPSEANEKLFF.

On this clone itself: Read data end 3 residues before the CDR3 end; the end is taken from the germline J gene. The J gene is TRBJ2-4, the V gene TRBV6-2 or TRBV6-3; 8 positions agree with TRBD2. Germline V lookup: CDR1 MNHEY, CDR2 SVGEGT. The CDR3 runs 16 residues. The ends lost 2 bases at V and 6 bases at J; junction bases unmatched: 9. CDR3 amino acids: CASSYLAGGFLNIQYF. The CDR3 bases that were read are TGTGCCAGCAGTTACCTCGCGGGAGGATTTTTAAACATT.

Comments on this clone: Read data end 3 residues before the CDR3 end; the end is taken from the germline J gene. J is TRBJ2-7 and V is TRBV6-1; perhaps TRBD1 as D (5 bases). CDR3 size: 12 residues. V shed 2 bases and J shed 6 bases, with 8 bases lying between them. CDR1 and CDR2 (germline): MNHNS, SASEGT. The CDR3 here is CASSEQGGEQYF. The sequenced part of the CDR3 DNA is TGTGCCAGCAGTGAACAGGGTGGCGAG.

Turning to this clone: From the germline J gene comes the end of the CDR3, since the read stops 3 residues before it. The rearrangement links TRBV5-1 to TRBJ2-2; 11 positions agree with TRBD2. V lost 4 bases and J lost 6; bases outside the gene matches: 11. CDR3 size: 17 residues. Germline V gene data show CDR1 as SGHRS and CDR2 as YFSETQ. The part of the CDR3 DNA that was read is TGCGCCAGCAGCCAGCTAACTAGCGGGAGTGATCCCGGGGAG. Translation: CASSQLTSGSDPGE. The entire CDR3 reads CASSQLTSGSDPGELFF.

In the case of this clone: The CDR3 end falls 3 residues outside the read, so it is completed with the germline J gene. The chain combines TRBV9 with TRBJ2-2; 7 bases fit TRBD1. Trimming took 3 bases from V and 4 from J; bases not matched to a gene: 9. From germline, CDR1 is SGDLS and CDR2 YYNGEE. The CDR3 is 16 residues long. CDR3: CASSGAPTGLTGELFF. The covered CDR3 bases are TGTGCCAGCAGCGGGGCGCCGACAGGGCTCACCGGGGAG.

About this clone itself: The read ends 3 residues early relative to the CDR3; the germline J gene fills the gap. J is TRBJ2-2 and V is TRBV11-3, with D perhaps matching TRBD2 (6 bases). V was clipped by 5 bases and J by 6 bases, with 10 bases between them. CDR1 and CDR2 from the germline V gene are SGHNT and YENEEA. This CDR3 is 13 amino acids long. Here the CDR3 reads CASSRGIPGELFF. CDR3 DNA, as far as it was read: TGTGCCAGCAGCCGGGGGATACCCGGGGAG.

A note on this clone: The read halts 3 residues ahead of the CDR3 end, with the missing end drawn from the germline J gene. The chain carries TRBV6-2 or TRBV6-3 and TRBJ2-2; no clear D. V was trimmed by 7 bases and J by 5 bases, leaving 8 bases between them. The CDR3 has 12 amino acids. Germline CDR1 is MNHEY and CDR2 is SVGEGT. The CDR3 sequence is CASKQHTGELFF. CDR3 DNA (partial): TGTGCCAGCAAACAGCATACCGGGGAG.

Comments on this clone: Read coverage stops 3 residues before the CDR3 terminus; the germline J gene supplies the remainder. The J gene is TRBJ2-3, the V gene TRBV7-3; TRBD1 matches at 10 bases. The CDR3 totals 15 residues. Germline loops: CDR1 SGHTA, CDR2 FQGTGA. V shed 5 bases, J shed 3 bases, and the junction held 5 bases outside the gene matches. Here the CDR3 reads CASSETGGRTDTQYF. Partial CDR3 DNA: TGTGCCAGCAGCGAGACAGGGGGCAGGACAGATACG.

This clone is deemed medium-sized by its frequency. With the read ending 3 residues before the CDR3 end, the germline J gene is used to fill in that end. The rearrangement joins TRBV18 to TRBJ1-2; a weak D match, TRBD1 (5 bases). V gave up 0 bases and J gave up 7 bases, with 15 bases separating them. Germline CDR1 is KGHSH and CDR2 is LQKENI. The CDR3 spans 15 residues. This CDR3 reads CASSPPWSGRIGYTF. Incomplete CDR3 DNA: TGTGCCAGCTCACCACCATGGTCAGGGCGGATTGGC.

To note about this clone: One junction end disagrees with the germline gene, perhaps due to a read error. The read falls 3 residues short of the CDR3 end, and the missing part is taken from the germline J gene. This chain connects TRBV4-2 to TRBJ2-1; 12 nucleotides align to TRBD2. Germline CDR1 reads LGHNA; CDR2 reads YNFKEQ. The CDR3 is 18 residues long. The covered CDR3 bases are TGCGCCAGCAGCCAAGCCTGGGGACTAGCGGGCCCCTACAATGAG. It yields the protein CASSQAWGLAGPYNE. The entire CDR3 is CASSQAWGLAGPYNEQFF.

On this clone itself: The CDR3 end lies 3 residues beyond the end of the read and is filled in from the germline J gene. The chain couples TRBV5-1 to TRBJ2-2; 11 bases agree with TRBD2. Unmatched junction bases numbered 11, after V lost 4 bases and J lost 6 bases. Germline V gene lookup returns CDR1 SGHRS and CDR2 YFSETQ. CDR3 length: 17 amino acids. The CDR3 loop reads CASSRSGRAAFSGELFF. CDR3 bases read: TGCGCCAGCAGCCGTAGCGGGAGGGCCGCGTTCTCCGGGGAG.

CDR3 bases read: TGCGCCAGCAGCCAATTCACTAGCGGGAGGGTCATAGATACG. Amino acids: CASSQFTSGRVIDT. The full CDR3 protein reads CASSQFTSGRVIDTQYF. The chain recombines TRBV4-1 with TRBJ2-3; 13 positions agree with TRBD2. The sequence runs out 3 residues before the end of the CDR3; the remainder is reconstructed from the germline J gene. V was clipped by 2 bases and J by 5 bases; unmatched bases: 7. The CDR3 runs to 17 residues. Per germline, CDR1 MGHRA and CDR2 YSYEKL.

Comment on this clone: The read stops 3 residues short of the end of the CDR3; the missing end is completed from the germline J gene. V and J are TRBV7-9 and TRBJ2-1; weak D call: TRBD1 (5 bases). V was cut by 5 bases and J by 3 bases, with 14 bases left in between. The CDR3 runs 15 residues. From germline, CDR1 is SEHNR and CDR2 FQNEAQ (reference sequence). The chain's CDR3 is CASSLTEQGYNEQFF. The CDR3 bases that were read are TGTGCCAGCAGCCTCACTGAGCAGGGCTACAATGAG.

The DNA read from the CDR3 is TGTGCCACCAGCAGAGCCCGGGGGGGCAGGGCGGGACTAGATTCAGGCTACGAG. This translates into CATSRARGGRAGLDSGYE. The whole CDR3 protein is CATSRARGGRAGLDSGYEQYF. The chain uses TRBV15 and TRBJ2-7; 8 bases are a match to TRBD2. The CDR3 extends 3 residues past the end of the read, so its final part is completed from the germline J gene. V was pared by 1 base and J by 3 bases, with 23 bases of the junction left unmatched. Germline V gene sequence: CDR1 LNHNV, CDR2 YYDKDF (reference sequence). This CDR3 is 21 amino acids long.